Detailed here is one T cell receptor beta chain. There is no known antigen for this receptor. Base qualities are missing; no much larger clone stands one base away. Library method: the immunoSEQ multiplex PCR assay. For the multiplex PCR, a mixture combining 60 forward primers for TCR Vbeta segments and 13 reverse primers for TCR Jbeta segments was used. Amplification of the CDR3 region of rearranged TCR beta genes was performed with a multiplex PCR assay on genomic DNA. On the Illumina HiSeq System, the amplified TCR beta libraries were sequenced as 87-base-pair reads. The paper's data handling went like this. A later analysis tallied 70 million to 100 million unique TCR beta chains across the 550 to 850 repertoires, and approximately 9.9 million of those chains were shared by two or more donors. To remove PCR and sequencing errors, raw reads were error-corrected and collapsed into unique sequences using a nearest-neighbor algorithm that merged closely related sequences. To assign V, D and J gene segments, CDR3 sequences were aligned to IMGT reference sequences. For a sequence to be retained, at least a six-nucleotide match to both a V gene segment and a J gene segment was required. Rearrangements were classified as productive when the CDR3 lacked stop codons and remained in frame with V and J, and all other rearrangements were classified as non-productive. Following IMGT convention, CDR3 was defined as the stretch from the second conserved V-encoded cysteine to the conserved J-encoded phenylalanine. In an earlier analysis of more than 550 of the donors, sequences lacking an unambiguous match to a single V gene segment were excluded. An earlier analysis of a few hundred of the donors called V segments functional above 56.7% productive rearrangements and segregating when the between-donor standard deviation exceeded 5%. A statistical classification framework was built for diagnosing cytomegalovirus status from the catalog of TCR beta chain sequences. In a later analysis, TCR nucleotide sequences were compared against IMGT/GENE-DB human TR gene sequences so that V and J genes could be assigned. Using the TCRdist pipeline, a later analysis assigned CDR3 sequences along with most-parsimonious VDJ recombination scenarios. A later analysis defined each TCR beta chain by its CDR3 amino acid sequence plus V-gene family, and excluded reads lacking a unique V-gene family. As a way to deal with suspected cross-contamination and a sequencing artifact, a later analysis dropped hundreds of nucleotide sequences that were highly shared and had low generation probability. For each public chain, a later analysis derived a clonal expansion index from normalized ranks of inferred template counts within each repertoire. In a later analysis, generation probabilities were computed using a VDJ recombination model fitted to out-of-frame rearrangements, and the results were checked against IGoR. Hypergeometric tests were used in a later analysis to score TCR-TCR, TCR-HLA and TCR-CMV co-occurrence, with a repertoire-size bias correction applied to the TCR pairs. False discovery rates were estimated in a later analysis by permuting HLA or CMV assignments 20 times. In a later analysis, co-occurring TCRs were grouped with DBSCAN, and TCRdist sequence similarity was added when clustering was performed within HLA-allele-positive subsets. Repertoires with fewer than 30,000 or more than 120,000 public chains were left out of co-occurrence clustering, as were a handful of repertoires with anomalous nucleotide sharing. TCRdb took over this immuneACCESS table, retaining in-frame rearrangements with V and J assigned. Such tables are incomplete; in checked studies, under half of the missing clones stem from an unresolved V gene, and the remainder is unexplained. D and trimming come from the DNA, and the V and J calls and clone size come from that table. In all, the sample holds 90,000 or so clones, and 69% of those were seen once. The ten top clones hold more than 2.5% of the sample.

The data derive from a study of cytomegalovirus exposure and HLA in healthy donors (TCRdb year 2017). Concerning the study at large: According to an earlier analysis of a few hundred of the donors, about 179 million T cells yielded roughly 110 million unique TCR beta sequences and around 300 Gb of sequence data. The study aimed to test whether cataloging public T cell receptors could reveal signatures of past pathogen exposure. A later genetic analysis took genome-wide SNP genotypes for about three fifths of the 666 donors and used that subset as a discovery cohort. High-throughput TCR immunosequencing, statistical association of individual TCRs with disease status, and machine learning were combined to predict cytomegalovirus infection status. Rather than using new phenotypic data, the later analysis identified candidate immune exposures from TCR beta sequences and from how often those sequences occurred across donors. Donor age, sex, ethnicity and CMV serostatus were collected together with the repertoire data. A later analysis re-examined previously published TCR beta repertoires from 600 to 700 donors and added high-resolution HLA genotyping to investigate patterns of TCR occurrence. Roughly 5 DR-DQ haplotypes were handled as single units for association and clustering, since linkage in the cohort was strong. An early release covering roughly 600 HLA-typed donors comprised roughly 300 gigabases of sequencing data and approximately 85 million unique TCR sequences. Typing coverage varied by locus: 629-630 donors for A, B, C, DRB1 and DQB1; roughly 560 for DQA1; 606 for DPA1; about 450 for DPB1. The study profiled the T cell repertoires of about 720 subjects by immunosequencing and related them to cytomegalovirus serostatus. Among a few hundred genotyped donors of the cohort, an average of around 240,000 unique TCR beta nucleotide sequences were sequenced per donor, roughly 20% of them non-productive. The genetic ancestry cluster associated with self-reported Caucasian donors included 65% to 90% of the roughly 380 genotyped donors. In addition to the first cohort of about 650 subjects, a separate validation cohort of approximately 110 different subjects was used. HLA typing covered class I and class II loci at four-digit resolution. All discovery cohort repertoires had been generated on a single sequencing platform. To decide whether each TCR beta V gene segment behaved as functional or pseudogenic, an earlier analysis of approximately 600 of the donors relied on high-throughput TCR beta sequencing.

Results and caveats for the whole study, not just this receptor: The 87-base-pair reads could not distinguish some IMGT-functional V segments, including TRBV6-2 and TRBV6-3, so those segments were excluded. According to a later analysis, most CMV-associated TCR beta chains appeared to be HLA-restricted, and the HLA associations seemed to be driven largely by CMV exposure. Roughly uniform sequencing depth across donors was assumed in presence/absence analyses, although this assumption may not hold. Across donors, most TCR sequences were observed very rarely, whereas some public TCRs were present in many individuals. Three of the identified cytomegalovirus-associated TCR beta chains were confirmed in vitro to be specific for cytomegalovirus antigens. In this cohort, only TCR beta chains were sequenced, and detectable features were limited by the absence of alpha or paired-chain data. A further reported finding was that TCR beta sequences accurately predicted the HLA-A and HLA-B alleles for most subjects in the first cohort. The only immune exposure information available for the cohort was CMV serostatus. Assigning TCR associations to individual alleles was difficult when HLA alleles, especially DR and DQ, strongly co-occurred. In a later analysis, more than 15,000 TCR beta sequences were associated with specific HLA alleles at a false discovery rate of 0.05. A cluster of highly shared sequence variants was judged likely to be a technical artifact of the sequencing pipeline. According to a later genetic analysis, donors in an Asian-associated ancestry cluster had fewer N-insertions in productive TCRs than the approximately 630-donor mean. In a later analysis, HLA-associated TCR beta chains were found to be more clonally expanded and to have lower generation probabilities than equally common non-associated chains. According to the authors, the approach could potentially be generalized to other disease states and immunological phenotypes. Because some donors lacked HLA typing at each locus, the association tests relied only on the typed subset. A total of some 180 TCR beta chains were listed by the study as associated with cytomegalovirus. Cytomegalovirus status was reported to be diagnosed by the classifier with high specificity and sensitivity in both the original and validation cohorts. V-gene and J-gene trimming of TCR beta chains was associated with a missense DCLRE1C variant in a later genetic analysis, and the association was replicated in an independent cohort. Linkage disequilibrium might explain the correlated functional status among segregating V segments, but an unknown experimental factor could not be ruled out. The earlier analysis of about 600 of the donors excluded roughly 17 rarely observed V segments, including chromosome 9 orphons, because counts were too low. In a later analysis, several top co-occurrence clusters were reported to appear linked to parvovirus B19, influenza, CMV and Epstein-Barr virus. In a later analysis, TCR association rates were found to vary across HLA loci, with the most associated TCRs seen for DRB1 alleles and the fewest for HLA-C alleles. In an earlier analysis of some 640 of the donors, most TCR beta V segments were observed in productive rearrangements about 90% or about 30% of the time, broadly matching IMGT annotations.

The cohort comprised fewer than 700 healthy bone marrow donors. At the time of sampling, all cohort members were nominally healthy, though unrecorded immune exposures were likely present. The donor was CMV seronegative and was included in the group of 352 seronegative cohort members. A peripheral blood sample was collected from each donor, and TCR beta sequencing was performed on peripheral blood mononuclear cells. Genomic DNA was extracted from the blood cell samples with the Qiagen DNeasy Blood Extraction Kit. Trimming accounts for 5 bases at V and 9 bases at J, while the number of junction bases matched to no gene is 6. Counted from cysteine to phenylalanine, this CDR3 has 13 amino acids. Left in the record is the CDR3 DNA by itself, 39 bases read in frame from the first base. CDR1 and CDR2 were assigned from the germline V gene as MDHEN and SYDVKM.

The sample consisted of PBMCs. Rearrangement joined TRBV28 to TRBJ2-1; a stretch of 8 junction bases matches TRBD2. The TCR was taken from a man in his fifties in good health and CMV-seronegative. CDR3 loop: CASSPGGAGEQFF. The nucleotides read TGTGCCAGCAGTCCCGGGGGGGCTGGTGAGCAGTTCTTC.